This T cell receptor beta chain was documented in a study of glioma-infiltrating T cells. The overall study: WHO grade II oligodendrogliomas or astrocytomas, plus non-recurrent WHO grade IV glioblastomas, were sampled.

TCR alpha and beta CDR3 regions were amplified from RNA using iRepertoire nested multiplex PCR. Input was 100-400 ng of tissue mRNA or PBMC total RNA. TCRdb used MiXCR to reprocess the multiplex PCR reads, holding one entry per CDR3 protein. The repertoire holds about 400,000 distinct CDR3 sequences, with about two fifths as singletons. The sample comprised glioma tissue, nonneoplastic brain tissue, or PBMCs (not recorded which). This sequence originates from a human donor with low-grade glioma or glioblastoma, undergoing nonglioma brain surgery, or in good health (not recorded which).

The CDR3 DNA reads TGCAGTGCTCATTACAGGACCACCTACGAGCAGTACTTC. Its translation: CSAHYRTTYEQYF. The chain combines TRBV20-1 with TRBJ2-7, with D tentatively TRBD1 (5 bases). The CDR3 is 13 residues long. V was clipped by 5 bases and J by 2 bases, with 13 bases between them. In germline, CDR1 is DFQATT, CDR2 SNEGSKA (reference sequence).